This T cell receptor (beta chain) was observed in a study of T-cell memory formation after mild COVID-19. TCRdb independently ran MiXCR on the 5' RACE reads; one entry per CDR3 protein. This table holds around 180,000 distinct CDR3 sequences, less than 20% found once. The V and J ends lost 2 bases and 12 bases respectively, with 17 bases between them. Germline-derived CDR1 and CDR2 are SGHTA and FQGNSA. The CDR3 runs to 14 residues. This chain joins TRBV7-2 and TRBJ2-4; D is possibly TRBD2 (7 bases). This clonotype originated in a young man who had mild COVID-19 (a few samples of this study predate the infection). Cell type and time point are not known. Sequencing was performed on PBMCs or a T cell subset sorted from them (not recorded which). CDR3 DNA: TGTGCCAGCAGCTTAAGCTCGGCCGCGGGGGCTCAGTACTTC. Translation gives CASSLSSAAGAQYF.